These T cell receptor beta chains were read from a single sample in a study of shared T cell receptors in the human thymus. Produced via immunoSEQ multiplex PCR; TCRdb's table is partial and in-frame only. Of over 650,000 clones listed, roughly 86% are singletons. These data were also reused for a study on human thymus T cells.

Source material: thymocytes. The receptors derive from a boy in the first two years of life with a congenital heart defect. Each CDR3 is given with its conserved first and last residue. The D gene is left open where the match is weak. A row's size may be missing; if present it is once, few, many or a size class.

CSVGLAGEETQYF	TGCAGCGTGGGACTAGCGGGGGAAGAGACCCAGTACTTC	NA	TRBD2	TRBV29-1	TRBJ2-5	13
CASSLYGDRDSFYEQYF	TGTGCCAGCAGCTTATACGGGGACCGGGACAGCTTTTACGAGCAGTACTTC	NA	TRBD1	TRBV7-2	TRBJ2-7	17
CAIKGGTSGNTIYF	TGTGCCATCAAAGGCGGGACCTCTGGAAACACCATATATTTT	NA	NA	TRBV10-3	TRBJ1-3	14
CASSPRDRDTEAFF	TGTGCCAGCAGCCCTCGGGACAGAGACACTGAAGCTTTCTTT	few	TRBD1	TRBV13	TRBJ1-1	14
CASSQDWEAEAFF	TGTGCCAGCAGCCAAGATTGGGAGGCTGAAGCTTTCTTT	NA	NA	TRBV14	TRBJ1-1	13
CASSGQGNTEAFF	TGTGCCAGCAGCGGACAGGGCAACACTGAAGCTTTCTTT	NA	TRBD1	TRBV7-9	TRBJ1-1	13
CASSPGQGPFEQYF	TGTGCCAGCAGTCCGGGACAGGGCCCTTTCGAGCAGTACTTC	NA	TRBD1	TRBV27	TRBJ2-7	14
CASRKIRETLETGELFF	TGTGCCAGCAGGAAGATCCGGGAAACTCTTGAGACCGGGGAGCTGTTTTTT	NA	NA	TRBV5-6	TRBJ2-2	17
CASSQRRDRASYEQYF	TGTGCCAGCAGCCAAAGGAGGGACAGGGCCTCCTACGAGCAGTACTTC	NA	TRBD1	TRBV7-8	TRBJ2-7	16
CASSTQTTGNSPLHF	TGTGCCAGCAGCACCCAAACTACAGGGAATTCACCCCTCCACTTT	NA	NA	TRBV2	TRBJ1-6	15
CASSPPGTGSANEQFF	TGCGCCAGCAGCCCCCCCGGGACAGGGTCGGCCAATGAGCAGTTCTTC	NA	TRBD1	TRBV4-3	TRBJ2-1	16
CAWSLGNSPLHF	TGTGCCTGGAGTCTCGGGAATTCACCCCTCCACTTT	NA	NA	TRBV30	TRBJ1-6	12
CASSIRQAPSDQQFF	TGTGCCAGCAGCATAAGACAGGCCCCGTCGGACCAGCAGTTCTTC	NA	NA	TRBV9	TRBJ2-1	15
CATSRPGQGINEQFF	TGTGCCACCAGCAGACCCGGACAGGGGATCAATGAGCAGTTCTTC	NA	TRBD1	TRBV15	TRBJ2-1	15
CASIGQGWDGYTF	TGTGCCAGCATAGGGCAGGGGTGGGATGGCTACACCTTC	NA	NA	TRBV6-1	TRBJ1-2	13
CASSLGSGGAYEQYF	TGTGCCAGCAGCTTAGGGTCGGGAGGAGCATACGAGCAGTACTTC	NA	TRBD2	TRBV7-9	TRBJ2-7	15
CASSPLLRTGADQPQHF	TGTGCCAGCAGTCCCCTCCTTAGAACAGGGGCTGATCAGCCCCAGCATTTT	NA	TRBD1	TRBV28	TRBJ1-5	17
CASSDATSGHGVSYEQYF	TGCGCCAGCAGCGACGCTACTAGCGGGCATGGGGTGTCCTACGAGCAGTACTTC	NA	TRBD2	TRBV5-1	TRBJ2-7	18
CASSVPATSPSPGELFF	TGTGCCAGCAGTGTCCCGGCGACTAGCCCTTCCCCCGGGGAGCTGTTTTTT	NA	TRBD2	TRBV6-1	TRBJ2-2	17
CASSQDRQGENYGYTF	TGTGCCAGCAGCCAAGATAGACAGGGGGAGAACTATGGCTACACCTTC	NA	TRBD1	TRBV14	TRBJ1-2	16
CASSTLGGNYEQYF	TGTGCCAGTAGTACCCTAGGAGGCAACTACGAGCAGTACTTC	NA	NA	TRBV19	TRBJ2-7	14
CASSPRHWGYSSLHF	TGTGCCAGCAGCCCTAGACACTGGGGCTATTCATCCCTCCACTTT	NA	NA	TRBV7-2	TRBJ1-6	15
CASSGGSGLAGGPSVSGELFF	TGCGCCAGCAGTGGGGGAAGTGGGCTAGCGGGAGGACCCTCGGTCTCCGGGGAGCTGTTTTTT	NA	TRBD2	TRBV10-1	TRBJ2-2	21
CAWTPDGGFYNEQFF	TGTGCCTGGACCCCCGACGGGGGGTTCTACAATGAGCAGTTCTTC	NA	TRBD2	TRBV30	TRBJ2-1	15
CASRTSGSFYEQYF	TGTGCCAGCAGGACTAGCGGGAGCTTCTACGAGCAGTACTTC	NA	TRBD2	TRBV2	TRBJ2-7	14
CASSLTSRVHEQYF	TGTGCCAGCAGCTTGACTAGCAGGGTCCACGAGCAGTACTTC	NA	TRBD2	TRBV7-9	TRBJ2-7	14
CASSPGTSGRPSTDTQYF	TGTGCCAGCAGCCCCGGAACTAGCGGGAGGCCGAGCACAGATACGCAGTATTTT	NA	TRBD2	TRBV11-3	TRBJ2-3	18
CAWVRLALPDTQYF	TGTGCCTGGGTACGACTAGCACTCCCAGATACGCAGTATTTT	NA	TRBD2	TRBV30	TRBJ2-3	14
CASSQFSLGQGLKAGNTEAFF	TGTGCCAGCAGCCAATTCTCCTTAGGACAGGGGTTAAAGGCAGGGAACACTGAAGCTTTCTTT	once	TRBD1	TRBV4-2	TRBJ1-1	21
CASSQDRLTGWNTGELFF	TGCGCCAGCAGCCAAGATAGGCTCACAGGTTGGAACACCGGGGAGCTGTTTTTT	NA	NA	TRBV4-3	TRBJ2-2	18
CASSPAGGNLISYNEQFF	TGCGCCAGCAGCCCCGCGGGGGGGAATTTAATCTCCTACAATGAGCAGTTCTTC	NA	TRBD2	TRBV5-1	TRBJ2-1	18
CATSRDEGTFHIEKLFF	TGTGCCACCAGCAGAGACGAGGGAACCTTTCACATCGAAAAACTGTTTTTT	few	NA	TRBV15	TRBJ1-4	17
CASSLTGGYNSPLHF	TGTGCCAGCAGCTTGACAGGGGGCTATAATTCACCCCTCCACTTT	NA	TRBD1	TRBV7-2	TRBJ1-6	15
CASSPQRGSYNEQFF	TGCGCCAGCAGCCCACAGCGGGGCTCCTACAATGAGCAGTTCTTC	once	TRBD2	TRBV4-3	TRBJ2-1	15
CASSWVAGGPGDTQYF	TGTGCCAGCAGCTGGGTAGCGGGAGGGCCTGGAGATACGCAGTATTTT	NA	TRBD2	TRBV7-8	TRBJ2-3	16
CASRQGNRDEQYF	TGTGCCAGCAGACAGGGGAACCGCGACGAGCAGTACTTC	NA	TRBD1	TRBV14	TRBJ2-7	13
CASSIRQGIGEQYF	TGTGCCAGTAGTATCCGACAGGGGATAGGCGAGCAGTACTTC	NA	TRBD1	TRBV19	TRBJ2-7	14
CASSFEGDPLLSQYF	TGTGCCAGCAGTTTCGAGGGGGACCCCCTTCTTTCGCAGTATTTT	NA	NA	TRBV28	TRBJ2-3	15
CASSTRDKDTGELFF	TGTGCCAGTAGTACCCGGGACAAAGACACCGGGGAGCTGTTTTTT	NA	NA	TRBV19	TRBJ2-2	15
CASSQGQGAEQYF	TGCGCCAGCAGCCAGGGACAGGGGGCCGAGCAGTACTTC	NA	TRBD1	TRBV5-1	TRBJ2-7	13
CAWSVRVLVREQYF	TGTGCCTGGAGTGTACGGGTTCTAGTCCGCGAGCAGTACTTC	few	NA	TRBV30	TRBJ2-7	14
CASSFTGTVDEQYF	TGTGCCAGCAGTTTCACAGGGACAGTCGACGAGCAGTACTTC	NA	TRBD1	TRBV28	TRBJ2-7	14
CATSRGGGPLHF	TGTGCCACCAGCAGGGGGGGAGGACCCCTCCACTTT	NA	NA	TRBV15	TRBJ1-6	12
CASSLVPLGGNYGYTF	TGTGCCAGCAGCTTAGTACCGTTGGGGGGGAACTATGGCTACACCTTC	NA	NA	TRBV7-6	TRBJ1-2	16
CATKTGQPNTGELFF	TGTGCAACGAAAACCGGACAGCCGAACACCGGGGAGCTGTTTTTT	NA	NA	TRBV6-6	TRBJ2-2	15
CASSYTDRGFKNIQYF	TGTGCCAGCAGTTACACCGACAGGGGCTTTAAAAACATTCAGTACTTC	once	TRBD1	TRBV7-9	TRBJ2-4	16
CASSDARASYEQYF	TGTGCCAGCAGTGACGCCAGGGCGTCCTACGAGCAGTACTTC	NA	NA	TRBV25-1	TRBJ2-7	14
CASSLVGSTDTQYF	TGCGCCAGCAGCTTGGTCGGTAGCACAGATACGCAGTATTTT	NA	NA	TRBV5-1	TRBJ2-3	14
CASSEAFTVSNQPQHF	TGTGCCAGCAGTGAAGCGTTTACAGTGAGCAATCAGCCCCAGCATTTT	NA	NA	TRBV6-1	TRBJ1-5	16
CASSLDRGKEDGKNIQYF	TGTGCCAGCAGTTTAGATCGGGGAAAGGAAGACGGCAAAAACATTCAGTACTTC	NA	NA	TRBV28	TRBJ2-4	18
CASSLSGAYNEQFF	TGTGCCAGCAGCTTATCAGGGGCATACAATGAGCAGTTCTTC	NA	NA	TRBV7-9	TRBJ2-1	14
CASSFTAFDYEQYF	TGTGCCAGCAGCTTTACAGCCTTCGACTACGAGCAGTACTTC	NA	NA	TRBV7-2	TRBJ2-7	14
CASRLAGGLNEQFF	TGTGCCAGTAGACTAGCGGGAGGACTTAATGAGCAGTTCTTC	NA	TRBD2	TRBV19	TRBJ2-1	14
CASSSPRRATNEKLFF	TGTGCCAGCAGTTCTCCCAGGCGTGCAACTAATGAAAAACTGTTTTTT	few	NA	TRBV28	TRBJ1-4	16
CASSGTGVVYQPQHF	TGTGCCAGCAGTGGGACAGGGGTTGTGTATCAGCCCCAGCATTTT	NA	TRBD1	TRBV6-6	TRBJ1-5	15